Listed below are T cell receptor beta chains from one sample, sequenced in a study of technical replicates of blood from a few donors. Only in-frame clones appear in the TCRdb table, and some are missing; sequencing was by immunoSEQ multiplex PCR. The top ten clones hold 0.25% of a sample with about 83,000 clones, around nine tenths of them seen once. Sequencing was done on a sample of T cells isolated from PBMCs. Every receptor here comes from a human donor in good health. Both conserved end residues are part of each CDR3.

TRBV6-5 CASRSTGKNSPLHF
TRBV7-9 CASSLSTTGELFF
TRBV7-2 CASSSQGAATEAFF
TRBV18 CASSPGEGNQPQHF
TRBV19 CASSSKRDPYEQYF
TRBV19 CATAFPLDSLYGYTF
TRBV4-1 CASRPTGRSYEQYF
TRBV28 CASSTGGEGTDTQYF
TRBV7-9 CASSLFSTQINTGELFF
TRBV7-9 CASSFAGHTDTQYF
TRBV7-6 CASTQGQGGLAEQYF
TRBV7-9 CASSQVGLSYNEQFF
TRBV5-4 CASSPNVASRGYEQFF
TRBV7-9 CASSFSISNTEAFF
TRBV18 CASSPGQSTDTQYF
TRBV29-1 CSLREGGETQYF
TRBV28 CASSLPGDGYNEQFF
TRBV7-8 CASSLGGTGFSYEQYF
TRBV6-5 CASSYRNRINEQFF
TRBV19 CATRTGGEKLFF
TRBV6-4 CASSASGRAGETQYF